Following are 9 T cell receptor beta chains from one sample sequenced in a study of radiotherapy plus CTLA-4 blockade in lung cancer. Data came from immunoSEQ multiplex PCR; TCRdb stores just in-frame clones and leaves some out. Of around 90,000 clones listed, under 85% are singletons. Sequencing used peripheral blood, obtained from a patient treated with radiotherapy plus ipilimumab. Receptors originate from a human donor with non-small cell lung cancer that progressed on radiotherapy plus ipilimumab.

J is TRBJ2-7 and V is TRBV7-2, with a possible D match to TRBD2 (5 bases). With 4 bases removed from V and 6 bases from J, the gap between germline ends came to 19 bases. The CDR3 is 15 residues long. CDR1 is SGHTA and CDR2 is FQGNSA in the germline V gene. The CDR3 here is CASSYAGGIGGEQYF. CDR3 DNA: TGTGCCAGCAGCTACGCGGGTGGGATTGGAGGCGAGCAGTACTTC.

This chain joins TRBV11-2 and TRBJ2-1; a weak D match, TRBD2 (5 bases). The germline V and J ends were trimmed by 0 bases and 3 bases, with 9 bases remaining between them. Per germline, CDR1 SGHAT and CDR2 FQNNGV. CDR3 length: 15 residues. Here the CDR3 DNA reads TGTGCCAGCAGCTTAGATTGGAGCGGCTACAATGAGCAGTTCTTC. Translation gives CASSLDWSGYNEQFF.

The J gene is TRBJ2-3, the V gene TRBV27; 8 bases align to TRBD2. V lost 5 bases, J lost 2 bases, and 9 bases stayed unmatched. This CDR3 comprises 16 residues. Germline loops: CDR1 MNHEY, CDR2 SMNVEV (reference sequence). The CDR3 sequence is CASSPRGGQNTDTQYF. CDR3 bases: TGTGCCAGCAGTCCTCGGGGGGGCCAAAACACAGATACGCAGTATTTT.

This clone has just a few counts. The gene calls are TRBV4-3 and TRBJ1-6, with D unresolved. Per germline, CDR1 LGHNA and CDR2 YSLEER. The CDR3 has 15 amino acids. V was clipped by 0 bases and J by 7 bases, with 10 bases between them. As DNA, the CDR3 is TGCGCCAGCAGCCAAGATTTGGCAGTCAATTCACCCCTCCACTTT. Translated: CASSQDLAVNSPLHF.

This chain links TRBV5-5 with TRBJ2-7; D uncertain. V was trimmed by 0 bases and J by 0 bases, leaving 7 bases between them. The V gene's germline CDR1 is SGHKS and CDR2 YYEKEE (reference sequence). The CDR3 spans 14 residues. The CDR3 nucleotides read TGTGCCAGCAGCTTGGGGGTTCTCTCCTACGAGCAGTACTTC. Translation gives CASSLGVLSYEQYF.

V usage is TRBV10-3 and J usage is TRBJ2-7; 12 nucleotides line up with TRBD1. V shed 10 bases and J 1 base; nucleotides not matched to a gene: 14. Germline V gene sequence: CDR1 ENHRY, CDR2 SYGVKD. There are 17 residues in the CDR3. The CDR3 reads CATIRGAGQGASYEQYF. The CDR3, as DNA: TGTGCCACCATCAGAGGAGCGGGACAGGGGGCTTCCTACGAGCAGTACTTC.

V is TRBV6-1 and J is TRBJ2-7; 8 nucleotides align to TRBD1. J lost 4 bases, V lost 2 bases, and 4 bases had no gene match. The CDR3 loop spans 14 amino acids. The V gene's germline CDR1 is MNHNS and CDR2 SASEGT. CDR3 sequence reads: CASSERTGYYEQYF. CDR3 nucleotide sequence: TGTGCCAGCAGTGAAAGGACAGGGTATTACGAGCAGTACTTC.

V is TRBV30 and J is TRBJ1-6; no firm D call. With 0 bases removed from V and 6 bases from J, the gap between germline ends came to 6 bases. CDR1 and CDR2 from the germline V gene are GTSNPN and SVGIG (reference sequence). The CDR3 is 13 residues long. CDR3 region: CAWSVAVNSPLHF. CDR3 DNA sequence: TGTGCCTGGAGTGTGGCAGTTAATTCACCCCTCCACTTT. Together with reference TRBV30 and TRBJ1-6, the CDR3 gives the full variable domain: SQTIHQWPATLVQPVGSPLSLECTVEGTSNPNLYWYRQAAGRGLQLLFYSVGIGQISSEVPQNLSASRPQDRQFILSSKKLLLSDSGFYLCAWSVAVNSPLHFGNGTRLTVT.

The chain employs TRBV2 and TRBJ1-1; D not resolved. Germline CDR1 SNHLY, CDR2 FYNNEI. Trimming removed 8 bases at V and 11 bases at J, with 15 bases between. This CDR3 has 11 residues. The CDR3 loop reads CASGREGRAFF. CDR3 sequence (DNA): TGTGCCAGCGGGCGAGAAGGTCGGGCTTTCTTT.